This is a list of T cell receptor beta chains from one sample in a study of T cell responses to AZD1222 COVID-19 vaccine. Libraries were prepared by immunoSEQ multiplex PCR; TCRdb keeps only in-frame clonotypes and omits some of them. The sample lists 180,000 or so clones, more than 80% seen once, with around 4.5% in the top ten. The sample was peripheral blood, taken 28 days after the second dose of the MenACWY control vaccine. These receptor sequences come from an adult who received the MenACWY meningococcal vaccine as a control. Both conserved end residues are part of each CDR3. The D gene is left open where the match is weak. Where a row states a size, it is once, few, many or the class of an expanded clone; other rows omit it.

size: .; J: TRBJ1-4; V: TRBV4-1; D: .; CDR3: CASSQAYRIEKLFF; DNA: TGCGCCAGCAGCCAAGCATACAGGATAGAAAAACTGTTTTTT
size: once; J: TRBJ2-2; V: TRBV30; D: .; CDR3: CALLGGPGTGELFF; DNA: TGTGCCCTCCTAGGAGGGCCTGGCACCGGGGAGCTGTTTTTT
size: .; J: TRBJ2-2; V: TRBV7-2; D: .; CDR3: CASSSRRTGELFF; DNA: TGTGCCAGCAGCTCTCGGAGGACCGGGGAGCTGTTTTTT
size: .; J: TRBJ1-6; V: TRBV4-1; D: TRBD1; CDR3: CASSQEGTGQNSPLHF; DNA: TGCGCCAGCAGCCAAGAAGGGACAGGGCAGAATTCACCCCTCCACTTT
size: .; J: TRBJ1-2; V: TRBV18; D: .; CDR3: CASSLSGTHGYTF; DNA: TGTGCCAGCTCACTCAGTGGTACTCATGGCTACACCTTC
size: .; J: TRBJ1-1; V: TRBV5-5; D: TRBD1; CDR3: CASSFGQGGVNTEAFF; DNA: TGTGCCAGCAGCTTTGGACAGGGAGGAGTGAACACTGAAGCTTTCTTT
size: once; J: TRBJ1-6; V: TRBV28; D: .; CDR3: CASSLGVDSPLHF; DNA: TGTGCCAGCAGTCTAGGAGTTGATTCACCCCTCCACTTT
size: once; J: TRBJ1-1; V: TRBV6-5; D: .; CDR3: CASITTGAEAFF; DNA: TGTGCCAGCATCACCACGGGGGCTGAAGCTTTCTTT
size: .; J: TRBJ2-2; V: TRBV28; D: TRBD1; CDR3: CASSPMGQWVNTGELFF; DNA: TGTGCCAGCAGTCCCATGGGACAGTGGGTGAACACCGGGGAGCTGTTTTTT
size: .; J: TRBJ2-2; V: TRBV11-3; D: .; CDR3: CASSLVGHLNTGELFF; DNA: TGTGCCAGCAGCTTAGTGGGACACCTGAACACCGGGGAGCTGTTTTTT
size: .; J: TRBJ2-5; V: TRBV5-1; D: .; CDR3: CASRNGPNKRETQYF; DNA: TGCGCCAGCAGAAACGGACCTAACAAGCGAGAGACCCAGTACTTC
size: .; J: TRBJ2-2; V: TRBV5-4; D: .; CDR3: CASSLRVGDTGELFF; DNA: TGTGCCAGCAGCTTGAGGGTCGGGGACACCGGGGAGCTGTTTTTT
size: .; J: TRBJ1-4; V: TRBV6-2/TRBV6-3; D: .; CDR3: CASSRLQKNEKLFF; DNA: TGTGCCAGCAGTAGATTACAGAAGAATGAAAAACTGTTTTTT
size: .; J: TRBJ2-5; V: TRBV6-2/TRBV6-3; D: .; CDR3: CASSFETVTQYF; DNA: TGTGCCAGCAGTTTCGAGACTGTGACCCAGTACTTC
size: .; J: TRBJ2-5; V: TRBV6-5; D: .; CDR3: CASSQSSAQEETQYF; DNA: TGTGCCAGCAGTCAATCGTCGGCTCAAGAAGAGACCCAGTACTTC
size: .; J: TRBJ2-3; V: TRBV28; D: .; CDR3: CASSSPSSTDTQYF; DNA: TGTGCCAGCAGTTCCCCTTCTAGCACAGATACGCAGTATTTT
size: few; J: TRBJ1-4; V: TRBV19; D: TRBD1; CDR3: CASRTGQGTNEKLFF; DNA: TGTGCCAGTAGGACGGGACAGGGAACTAATGAAAAACTGTTTTTT
size: .; J: TRBJ2-2; V: TRBV7-9; D: .; CDR3: CASSSITGELFF; DNA: TGTGCCAGCAGCTCCATCACCGGGGAGCTGTTTTTT
size: .; J: TRBJ1-5; V: TRBV7-9; D: TRBD1; CDR3: CASSLPQGNQPQHF; DNA: TGTGCCAGCAGCTTACCACAGGGGAATCAGCCCCAGCATTTT
size: .; J: TRBJ2-1; V: TRBV5-1; D: .; CDR3: CASSLSSYNEQFF; DNA: TGCGCCAGCAGTCTCAGCTCCTACAATGAGCAGTTCTTC
size: .; J: TRBJ2-2; V: TRBV27; D: TRBD2; CDR3: CASSLLAGKAGELFF; DNA: TGTGCCAGCAGTCTGCTAGCGGGAAAGGCCGGGGAGCTGTTTTTT
size: .; J: TRBJ2-7; V: TRBV30; D: .; CDR3: CAWSAGETYEQYF; DNA: TGTGCCTGGAGTGCAGGGGAAACATACGAGCAGTACTTC
size: .; J: TRBJ1-1; V: TRBV28; D: .; CDR3: CASSLSQGGGGNTEAFF; DNA: TGTGCCAGCAGTTTAAGTCAGGGCGGTGGTGGGAACACTGAAGCTTTCTTT
size: .; J: TRBJ1-1; V: TRBV7-3; D: .; CDR3: CASSLTGTPNTEAFF; DNA: TGTGCCAGCAGCTTAACCGGGACACCGAACACTGAAGCTTTCTTT
size: .; J: TRBJ2-1; V: TRBV29-1; D: TRBD2; CDR3: CSASGTSTEQFF; DNA: TGCAGCGCATCCGGGACTAGCACTGAGCAGTTCTTC
size: .; J: TRBJ2-2; V: TRBV10-3; D: .; CDR3: CAARSTGELFF; DNA: TGTGCCGCTAGGAGCACCGGGGAGCTGTTTTTT
size: .; J: TRBJ1-2; V: TRBV5-1; D: .; CDR3: CASSLAGVDYGYTF; DNA: TGCGCCAGCAGCTTGGCGGGGGTTGACTATGGCTACACCTTC
size: .; J: TRBJ1-1; V: TRBV6-2/TRBV6-3; D: TRBD1; CDR3: CASSYSLRTGKPEAFF; DNA: TGTGCCAGCAGTTACTCGTTAAGGACAGGGAAGCCTGAAGCTTTCTTT
size: .; J: TRBJ2-1; V: TRBV28; D: .; CDR3: CASSLASQGSNEQFF; DNA: TGTGCCAGCAGTTTGGCTAGCCAGGGGAGCAATGAGCAGTTCTTC
size: once; J: TRBJ2-5; V: TRBV24-1; D: TRBD2; CDR3: CATSDQQAGEKETQYF; DNA: TGTGCCACCAGTGATCAGCAAGCGGGAGAGAAAGAGACCCAGTACTTC
size: .; J: TRBJ1-2; V: TRBV6-5; D: .; CDR3: CASSLTRGYGYTF; DNA: TGTGCCAGCAGCCTTACAAGGGGATATGGCTACACCTTC
size: .; J: TRBJ1-1; V: TRBV6-5; D: .; CDR3: CASSRDYGDNTEAFF; DNA: TGTGCCAGCAGTAGGGATTACGGGGATAACACTGAAGCTTTCTTT
size: .; J: TRBJ2-6; V: TRBV5-4; D: .; CDR3: CASSLFLEPGANVLTF; DNA: TGTGCCAGCAGCTTATTTCTAGAACCTGGGGCCAACGTCCTGACTTTC